This T cell receptor (beta chain) was observed in a study of shared clonotypes between healthy human individuals. The study's findings and limits: Clonotype sharing across several donors was observed for roughly 5% of naive CD4 clonotypes. Among donors, the sharing of clonotypes was expected to be influenced by sequencing depth.

Deep was the level at which the assay was run. The assay was immunoSEQ multiplex PCR, and TCRdb's table has in-frame clones only and misses some. Of roughly 2.6 million clones listed, roughly 92% are singletons. This CDR3 is 14 amino acids long. Germline lookup yields CDR1 WSHSY and CDR2 SAAADI. Losses at the gene ends were 3 bases for V and 11 bases for J; bases not matched to a gene: 11. A word on this clone: What it binds is not known.

The TCR originated in a man between 18 and 35 years old in good health. The genes are TRBV10-2 and TRBJ1-1; 8 bases align to TRBD1. Sequenced input: naive CD4+ T cells sorted from blood. Subset meaning: CD45RA+ positively selected. This chain's CDR3 is CASSEGGTGNRAFF. The CDR3 bases are TGCGCCAGCAGTGAAGGCGGGACAGGCAATCGTGCTTTCTTT.